This T cell receptor (beta chain) was recovered during a study of post-analysis software for immune sequencing data. General study results and limits: For normalized Chao1 diversity, multiple sclerosis patients scored significantly lower than controls did.

In the case of this clonotype: Its antigen is currently unknown.

The TCR beta cDNA libraries carried unique molecular identifiers. When about 0.95 to 10 million T cells were used, they gave hundreds of thousands of cDNA molecules. TCRdb reanalysed the PCR reads using MiXCR and keeps one entry per CDR3 protein. This sample yields 740,000 or so distinct CDR3 sequences, of which approximately 57% are seen a single time; approximately 4.5% belongs to the top ten. The sequence was obtained from a girl aged 5-17 years with multiple sclerosis. The sequenced material came from blood.

The CDR3 DNA reads TGTGCCAGCAGTGAAGGGACTAGAGGCTTCCTTACAGATACGCAGTATTTT. It is translated as CASSEGTRGFLTDTQYF. The chain uses TRBV2 and TRBJ2-3, with 7 bases lining up with TRBD2. V trimming: 1 base; J trimming: 3 bases; junction bases outside the gene matches: 10. The CDR3 runs to 17 residues. Looked up from germline, CDR1 is SNHLY and CDR2 is FYNNEI.